These T cell receptor beta chains were read from a single sample in a study of CD8 T cells in Susac syndrome. One entry per CDR3 protein, called by TCRdb with MiXCR from the immunoSEQ multiplex PCR reads. The data contain 180,000 or so distinct CDR3 sequences, over 85% of them seen just once; the ten biggest clones take up approximately 0.1%. Sample: CD4+ T cells from PBMCs. The receptors shown here come from a human donor in good health. CDR3s include the opening cysteine and the closing phenylalanine or tryptophan. The D gene is left open where the match is weak. Rows may omit the clone size; those that give it use once, few, many or a size class.

j_call,d_call,clone_size,v_call,cdr3_nt,cdr3_aa
TRBJ1-1,-,-,TRBV20-1,TGCAGTGCTAGAGTCCAAGGGTTGAACACTGAAGCTTTCTTT,CSARVQGLNTEAFF
TRBJ2-7,TRBD2,once,TRBV9,TGTGCCAGCGGGACTAGCGCGCAGGGGGAGCAGTACTTC,CASGTSAQGEQYF
TRBJ2-3,-,-,TRBV7-6,TGTGCCAGCAGCTTAGATGGGGTAGATACGCAGTATTTT,CASSLDGVDTQYF
TRBJ1-1,-,-,TRBV9,TGTGCCAGCAGCGTAGTATCGGTAAACACTGAAGCTTTCTTT,CASSVVSVNTEAFF
TRBJ2-7,-,-,TRBV6-5,TGTGCCAGCAGTTATTCAGGGCCTCGGGGTGAGCAGTACTTC,CASSYSGPRGEQYF
TRBJ1-1,-,-,TRBV6-4,TGTGCCAGCTATGGACAGCCGAACACTGAAGCTTTCTTT,CASYGQPNTEAFF
TRBJ1-2,-,-,TRBV12-3/TRBV12-4,TGTGCCACTACGGAATACAGCGGCTACACCTTC,CATTEYSGYTF
TRBJ2-1,TRBD2,-,TRBV20-1,TGCAGTGCTAGAGTCCCCAGCGGGAGTTTCAATGAGCAGTTCTTC,CSARVPSGSFNEQFF
TRBJ2-1,-,-,TRBV29-1,TGCAGCCCCTCTGGGGGCGTCGTCGATGAGCAGTTCTTC,CSPSGGVVDEQFF
TRBJ2-2,TRBD2,-,TRBV28,TGTGCCAGCCAATCGTTAGGGAGGGAAGTAAGCGGGGAGCTGTTTTTT,CASQSLGREVSGELFF
TRBJ2-5,TRBD1,-,TRBV12-3/TRBV12-4,TGTGCCAGCAGTTTGTGGGGAGACAGGGCCTCGGGGACCCAGTACTTC,CASSLWGDRASGTQYF
TRBJ2-3,-,-,TRBV29-1,TGCAGCGTTGAATTGGGGGCAGATACGCAGTATTTT,CSVELGADTQYF
TRBJ2-2,-,-,TRBV4-3,TGCGCCAGCACTGGTACCCCGAACACCGGGGAGCTGTTTTTT,CASTGTPNTGELFF
TRBJ1-1,-,-,TRBV6-2/TRBV6-3,TGTGCCAGCAGTTACGTCGGAGATGCTTTCTTT,CASSYVGDAFF
TRBJ2-7,-,-,TRBV5-4,TGTGCCAGCAGCTTGGTAAACGGGGGCTCCTACGAGCAGTACTTC,CASSLVNGGSYEQYF
TRBJ1-5,-,-,TRBV30,TGTGCCTGGAGCCGACGTCTAATGCAGCCCCAGCATTTT,CAWSRRLMQPQHF
TRBJ2-4,TRBD1,-,TRBV29-1,TGCAGCGCACTACCCGGGACAGGACTCAACATTCAGTACTTC,CSALPGTGLNIQYF
TRBJ2-1,TRBD2,-,TRBV29-1,TGCAGCGTTGCAGTACTAGCGCCCAATGAGCAGTTCTTC,CSVAVLAPNEQFF
TRBJ2-3,-,-,TRBV30,TGTGCCTGGAGTGTCCAGGGCACAGATACGCAGTATTTT,CAWSVQGTDTQYF
TRBJ2-3,-,-,TRBV29-1,TGCAGCGTTGCCCGAGTGACAGATACGCAGTATTTT,CSVARVTDTQYF
TRBJ2-2,-,-,TRBV28,TGTGCCAGTAAAATCGTGACAGGCAACACCGGGGAGCTGTTTTTT,CASKIVTGNTGELFF
TRBJ2-2,-,-,TRBV20-1,TGCAGTGCTAGGGTGGCCACCGGGGAGCTGTTTTTT,CSARVATGELFF
TRBJ2-3,TRBD2,-,TRBV15,TGTGCCACCAGCCCTAGCGGGAGAGGAGCAGATACGCAGTATTTT,CATSPSGRGADTQYF
TRBJ1-2,-,-,TRBV12-3/TRBV12-4,TGTGCCAGCACTTCCCCTGGCTATGGCTACACCTTC,CASTSPGYGYTF
TRBJ2-3,-,-,TRBV7-2,TGTGCCAGCAGCCTATTGGGGGGAGTAGGGGCAGATACGCAGTATTTT,CASSLLGGVGADTQYF
TRBJ2-3,TRBD2,few,TRBV4-2,TGTGCCAGCAGCCGCGGGACTAGCGGGACAGATACGCAGTATTTT,CASSRGTSGTDTQYF
TRBJ2-1,TRBD2,-,TRBV7-2,TGTGCCAGCAGCTTGGGTCAACTAGCGTACTCCTACAATGAGCAGTTCTTC,CASSLGQLAYSYNEQFF
TRBJ1-2,-,-,TRBV23-1,TGCGCCAGCAGTCAATCTACAAAAGGGGACTATGGCTACACCTTC,CASSQSTKGDYGYTF
TRBJ2-2,-,-,TRBV20-1,TGCAGTGCTAGAGATCGTCGGCGGGCCCACACCGGGGAGCTGTTTTTT,CSARDRRRAHTGELFF
TRBJ1-2,-,-,TRBV28,TGTGCCAGCAGGAGAGCAGCCTATGGCTACACCTTC,CASRRAAYGYTF
TRBJ2-5,TRBD2,-,TRBV6-5,TGTGCCAGCAGTTACTACAGACTAGCGGGATGGAGGGCAGAGACCCAGTACTTC,CASSYYRLAGWRAETQYF
TRBJ2-7,TRBD2,-,TRBV12-3/TRBV12-4,TGTGCCAGCAGCTTGACTAGCGCCAAGCCCTACGAGCAGTACTTC,CASSLTSAKPYEQYF
TRBJ2-1,TRBD1,-,TRBV27,TGTGCCAGCAGCGCAACCGGGACAGGGGGCGTTGAGCAGTTCTTC,CASSATGTGGVEQFF